Below are 22 T cell receptor beta chains sequenced from a single sample in a study of beta chain features in type 1 diabetes. Expressed TCRB transcripts were sequenced because the entire RNA isolate underwent reverse transcription. TCRdb keeps only in-frame clones here, not all; method: immunoSEQ multiplex PCR. The data hold around 130,000 clones, with approximately 10% observed a single time. These receptors lack a known antigen. Overall study findings and caveats: Moderately but significantly shorter TCRB CDR3s were found in Type 1 diabetes patients in all four CD4+ subsets.

Source material: central memory CD4+ T cells from blood. All receptors come from a man aged 25-40 years with type 1 diabetes.

This clone occurred a few times. A much larger clone differs by one base, so this may be a read error. The chain has TRBV5-4 and TRBJ1-2; 9 nucleotides agree with TRBD1. CDR3 size: 13 residues. V was pared by 3 bases and J by 4 bases, with 1 base of the junction left unmatched. Germline CDR1 and CDR2: SGHNT and YYREEE (reference sequence). CDR3 protein: CASSSGQGYGYTF. The CDR3 nucleotides read TGTGCCAGCAGCTCGGGACAGGGCTATGGCTACACCTTC.

This clone was detected a few times. The chain has TRBV30 and TRBJ2-7, with a tentative D call TRBD2 (5 bases). V lost 4 bases, J lost 1 base, and 8 bases lay in between. The CDR3 covers 12 residues. Germline assignment: CDR1 GTSNPN and CDR2 SVGIG (reference sequence). The CDR3 sequence is CAWISASYEQYF. As DNA, the CDR3 is TGTGCCTGGATTAGCGCTTCCTACGAGCAGTACTTC.

This clone was found a few times. The chain recombines TRBV29-1 with TRBJ1-1; D is possibly TRBD1 (5 bases). This CDR3 is built from 14 residues. The germline V gene has CDR1 SQVTM and CDR2 ANQGSEA. Trimming pared 7 bases from V and 1 base from J, leaving 16 bases between. CDR3 DNA sequence: TGCAGCGCGATTTCCACAGGACAGAACACTGAAGCTTTCTTT. Its protein product is CSAISTGQNTEAFF.

This clone appeared a few times. V is TRBV30 and J is TRBJ2-5; tentative D call: TRBD2 (5 bases). The V and J ends lost 6 bases and 2 bases respectively, with 13 bases between them. The CDR3 totals 13 residues. Germline assignment: CDR1 GTSNPN and CDR2 SVGIG (reference sequence). DNA for the CDR3: TGTGCCTGTTCCCCCGGGATACAAGAGACCCAGTACTTC. As protein: CACSPGIQETQYF.

The chain joins TRBV2 to TRBJ2-3; TRBD2 aligns across 10 bases. Germline-derived CDR1 and CDR2 are SNHLY and FYNNEI. This CDR3 region has 17 residues. Unmatched junction bases numbered 12, after V lost 2 bases and J lost 7 bases. Here the CDR3 reads CASSEKGASGGVYTQYF. The CDR3 nucleotides are TGTGCCAGCAGTGAAAAGGGGGCTAGCGGGGGAGTATATACGCAGTATTTT.

This clone appeared many times. V gene TRBV29-1 combines with J gene TRBJ2-7; D is perhaps TRBD2 (6 bases). The germline gives CDR1 SQVTM, CDR2 ANQGSEA. The CDR3 has 11 residues. The V and J ends lost 2 bases and 6 bases respectively, with 8 bases between them. CDR3 coding DNA: TGCAGCGTTGAACGGGGGACCGAGCAGTACTTC. Its translation is CSVERGTEQYF.

The chain links TRBV2 to TRBJ1-4; D may be TRBD1 (5 bases). Germline loops: CDR1 SNHLY, CDR2 FYNNEI. This CDR3 is built from 14 residues. Trimming shortened V by 6 bases and J by 3 bases, and 11 bases separated the two germline ends. CDR3 nucleotides: TGTGCCAGCAGAGACAGCAGGGCTAATGAAAAACTGTTTTTT. Protein product: CASRDSRANEKLFF.

This clone has a handful of counts. The gene calls are TRBV18 and TRBJ2-1; TRBD1 matches 10 bases. With 5 bases clipped from V and 9 bases from J, the junction kept 7 bases outside the gene matches. The CDR3 sequence is 14 residues long. Looked up from germline, CDR1 is KGHSH and CDR2 is LQKENI. CDR3 loop: CASSATGGGGEQFF. Written as DNA, the CDR3 is TGTGCCAGCTCAGCGACAGGGGGCGGCGGTGAGCAGTTCTTC.

The rearrangement joins TRBV28 to TRBJ1-2; weak D call: TRBD1 (5 bases). Germline V gene lookup returns CDR1 MDHEN and CDR2 SYDVKM. The ends were cut back, 7 bases at V and 4 bases at J, with 16 bases in the middle. The CDR3 consists of 14 residues. The CDR3 DNA sequence: TGTGCCAGCACCCCCGGCAGAAGGGGCTATGGCTACACCTTC. Translated: CASTPGRRGYGYTF.

Only a few counts were recorded for this clone. This chain joins TRBV2 and TRBJ2-5; possible D gene TRBD1, 6 bases. The CDR3 contains 13 residues. Germline assignment: CDR1 SNHLY and CDR2 FYNNEI. Trimming shortened V by 5 bases and J by 4 bases, and 11 bases separated the two germline ends. CDR3 region: CASSTRGGETQYF. DNA of the CDR3: TGTGCCAGCAGTACCAGAGGGGGAGAGACCCAGTACTTC.

The V gene is TRBV18, the J gene TRBJ1-1; 7 bases fit TRBD1. The junction had 10 bases not matched to a gene; V was cut back by 2 bases and J by 7 bases. Germline lookup yields CDR1 KGHSH and CDR2 LQKENI. This CDR3 has 15 amino acids. The chain's CDR3 is CASSPEGAISGEAFF. DNA of the CDR3: TGTGCCAGCTCACCAGAGGGGGCGATCTCTGGTGAAGCTTTCTTT.

V is TRBV29-1 and J is TRBJ2-3, with 12 bases aligning to TRBD2. V lost 4 bases and J lost 4; bases outside the gene matches: 6. The CDR3 covers 15 residues. Germline assignment: CDR1 SQVTM and CDR2 ANQGSEA. The CDR3 DNA is TGCAGCGTTGTTGGAACTAGCGGGGGGCCAGATACGCAGTATTTT. Translated, it gives CSVVGTSGGPDTQYF.

The V gene is TRBV13, the J gene TRBJ2-2, with 8 bases identical to TRBD1. Trimming at V came to 5 bases and at J to 7 bases, leaving 9 bases not matched to a gene. Per germline, CDR1 PRHDT and CDR2 FYEKMQ (reference sequence). The CDR3 has 15 amino acids. DNA for the CDR3: TGTGCCAGCAGCCCCGGACAGGGCACGAACGGGGAGCTGTTTTTT. It translates to CASSPGQGTNGELFF.

The V call is TRBV11-2, the J call TRBJ2-1; TRBD2 matches at 12 bases. This CDR3 is 16 amino acids long. Germline V CDR1 and CDR2: SGHAT, FQNNGV. The V segment lost 4 bases and the J segment 8 bases; nucleotides outside the gene matches: 9. The CDR3 DNA is TGTGCCAGCAGCTCGCAGGCTAGCGGGGGGGCGGATGAGCAGTTCTTC. Amino acids: CASSSQASGGADEQFF.

This clone has ten or more counts. Other nucleotide sequences in the sample specify the same CDR3. The genes are TRBV7-9 and TRBJ2-1; 7 nucleotides align to TRBD1. CDR3 size: 15 residues. Looked up from germline, CDR1 is SEHNR and CDR2 is FQNEAQ (reference sequence). J gave up 8 bases and V 1 base, and 8 bases lay outside the gene matches. This CDR3 reads CASSLEAGGRDEQFF. In nucleotides, the CDR3 is TGTGCCAGCAGCTTAGAGGCAGGGGGTAGGGATGAGCAGTTCTTC. The whole variable domain, remainder taken from reference TRBV7-9 and TRBJ2-1, is DTGVSQNPRHKITKRGQNVTFRCDPISEHNRLYWYRQTLGQGPEFLTYFQNEAQLEKSRLLSDRFSAERPKGSFSTLEIQRTEQGDSAMYLCASSLEAGGRDEQFFGPGTRLTVL.

This clone was counted between two and nine times. Other nucleotide sequences in the sample specify the same CDR3. CDR3 in amino acids: CASSFSGGETQYF. The CDR3 coding sequence is TGCGCCAGCAGCTTCTCGGGGGGGGAGACCCAGTACTTC. V and J are TRBV5-1 and TRBJ2-5, with TRBD2 matching over 8 bases. Germline assignment: CDR1 SGHRS and CDR2 YFSETQ. With 2 bases clipped from V and 5 bases from J, the junction kept 2 bases outside the gene matches. The CDR3 length is 13 residues.

The chain uses TRBV11-2 and TRBJ1-2, with 9 nucleotides matching TRBD1. In germline, CDR1 is SGHAT, CDR2 FQNNGV. The CDR3 sequence is 16 residues long. V trimming: 0 bases; J trimming: 7 bases; junction bases outside the gene matches: 9. In DNA form, the CDR3 reads TGTGCCAGCAGCTTAGATATGGAGACAGGGGGGGCTGGCTACACCTTC. It is translated as CASSLDMETGGAGYTF.

This clone appeared a few times. This chain links TRBV18 with TRBJ1-1; D is unclear. This CDR3 contains 15 residues. Germline V gene data show CDR1 as KGHSH and CDR2 as LQKENI. V lost 0 bases and J lost 1, with 9 bases in between. The CDR3 DNA reads as TGTGCCAGCTCACCACCGGTCGGGAAGAACACTGAAGCTTTCTTT. Translation: CASSPPVGKNTEAFF.

The gene calls are TRBV4-3 and TRBJ2-3, with 10 bases aligning to TRBD2. The CDR3 extends over 20 amino acids. From germline, CDR1 is LGHNA and CDR2 YSLEER. V shed 0 bases, J shed 2 bases, and the junction held 14 bases outside the gene matches. CDR3: CASSQEDPRLAGGTTDTQYF. The CDR3 coding sequence is TGCGCCAGCAGCCAAGAGGACCCGCGCTTAGCGGGGGGAACCACAGATACGCAGTATTTT.

This clone was seen a few times. The chain links TRBV2 to TRBJ2-3; D gene unclear. The CDR3 runs 11 residues. In germline, CDR1 is SNHLY, CDR2 FYNNEI. Deletions cut 6 bases from V and 4 bases from J, with 5 bases between. The CDR3 here is CASSRADTQYF. CDR3 DNA sequence: TGTGCCAGCAGCCGGGCAGATACGCAGTATTTT.

The V and J genes are TRBV28 and TRBJ2-7; 8 bases fit TRBD2. After removal of 5 bases from V and 2 bases from J, the junction contained 2 bases not matched to a gene. CDR1 is MDHEN and CDR2 is SYDVKM in the germline V gene. The CDR3 runs to 13 residues. The CDR3 nucleotides read TGTGCCAGCAGTCCGACTAGCGCCTACGAGCAGTACTTC. It codes for CASSPTSAYEQYF.

This clone was observed a handful of times. J is TRBJ2-3 and V is TRBV5-1; 7 nucleotides align to TRBD1. After removal of 4 bases from V and 11 bases from J, the junction contained 10 bases not matched to a gene. CDR1 and CDR2 from the germline V gene are SGHRS and YFSETQ. This CDR3 has 13 residues. CDR3 coding DNA: TGCGCCAGCAGCGATACCGACAGGGCGAAGCAGTATTTT. It yields the protein CASSDTDRAKQYF. The whole variable domain, remainder taken from reference TRBV5-1 and TRBJ2-3, is KAGVTQTPRYLIKTRGQQVTLSCSPISGHRSVSWYQQTPGQGLQFLFEYFSETQRNKGNFPGRFSGRQFSNSRSEMNVSTLELGDSALYLCASSDTDRAKQYFGPGTRLTVL.